The 15 T cell receptor beta chains below all came from one sample that was sequenced in a study of T cells expressing NK-cell markers. TCRdb reprocessed the 5' RACE reads and reports one entry per CDR3 protein, with no DNA. The sample spans some 410,000 distinct CDR3 sequences; the ten largest clones claim roughly 8%. Material: blood T cells: a sorted CD56 or NKG2C T cell subset, CD4+ or CD8+ T cells, or bulk PBMC T cells (not recorded which). The source is a woman between 18 and 75 years old in good health.

This chain connects TRBV5-4 to TRBJ2-5; without DNA, the TCRdb call of TRBD1 cannot be checked. In germline, CDR1 is SGHNT, CDR2 YYREEE (reference sequence). This CDR3 contains 15 residues. This CDR3 is CASSSTGTAQETQYF.

The genes are TRBV3-1 and TRBJ2-5; TCRdb returns TRBD1, unconfirmable since there is no DNA. The CDR3 is 15 residues long. Germline CDR1 reads LGHDT; CDR2 reads YNNKEL (reference sequence). CDR3 in amino acids: CASSTRSGTQETQYF.

The chain links TRBV4-2 to TRBJ2-5; TCRdb picks TRBD1, but there is no DNA to check that call. Per the germline V gene, CDR1 is LGHNA and CDR2 is YNFKEQ. This CDR3 is built from 14 residues. The CDR3: CASSQVSGRETQYF.

The chain couples TRBV28 to TRBJ1-2; TCRdb proposes TRBD1, but this gene call is untestable without DNA. Germline assignment: CDR1 MDHEN and CDR2 SYDVKM. The length of the CDR3 is 15 residues. The CDR3 loop reads CASSLSVDGAYGYTF.

V gene TRBV19 combines with J gene TRBJ1-2; TCRdb designates TRBD1, a call that cannot be tested without DNA. The CDR3 runs 15 residues. Germline CDR1 LNHDA, CDR2 SQIVND (reference sequence). The CDR3 loop reads CASNSPGAGDYGYTF.

This chain links TRBV9 with TRBJ1-5. Germline loops: CDR1 SGDLS, CDR2 YYNGEE. The CDR3 sequence is 15 residues long. This CDR3 is CASSEGWQSNQPQHF.

The chain is built from TRBV20-1 and TRBJ2-7; the D gene TCRdb calls, TRBD1, cannot be checked with no DNA. This CDR3 contains 14 residues. Germline CDR1 DFQATT, CDR2 SNEGSKA (reference sequence). CDR3: CSAQRGSFRDEQYF.

The chain employs TRBV20-1 and TRBJ2-5. In germline, CDR1 is DFQATT, CDR2 SNEGSKA (reference sequence). The length of the CDR3 is 13 residues. Here the CDR3 reads CSAPHDTQETQYF.

This chain's CDR3 is CASRPSGGDYTQYF. V is TRBV12-3 or TRBV12-4 and J is TRBJ2-3; TCRdb's D call, TRBD2, is unchecked because there is no DNA. The CDR3 covers 14 residues.

The chain recombines TRBV20-1 with TRBJ1-1. Germline values: CDR1 DFQATT, CDR2 SNEGSKA (reference sequence). This CDR3 is 14 amino acids long. The CDR3 loop is CSAKAGVSTTEAFF.

This chain uses TRBV29-1 with TRBJ2-3. The CDR3 has 14 amino acids. In germline, CDR1 is SQVTM, CDR2 ANQGSEA. The CDR3 here is CSVDIRQGTDTQYF.

This sequence joins TRBV3-1 and TRBJ1-5; with no DNA, the TCRdb D assignment of TRBD1 cannot be verified. Per the germline V gene, CDR1 is LGHDT and CDR2 is YNNKEL (reference sequence). The CDR3 totals 16 residues. The CDR3 reads CASSQGLDRDDQPQHF. Combining the CDR3 with reference TRBV3-1 and TRBJ1-5 gives the whole variable domain DTAVSQTPKYLVTQMGNDKSIKCEQNLGHDTMYWYKQDSKKFLKIMFSYNNKELIINETVPNRFSPKSPDKAHLNLHINSLELGDSAVYFCASSQGLDRDDQPQHFGDGTRLSIL.

This chain links TRBV20-1 with TRBJ2-1; TCRdb outputs TRBD2, but without DNA this stays unchecked. The CDR3 is 15 residues long. Per the germline V gene, CDR1 is DFQATT and CDR2 is SNEGSKA (reference sequence). CDR3 loop: CSALLGLADGNEQFF.

The V and J genes are TRBV6-5 and TRBJ1-1. The CDR3 is 14 residues long. Per the germline V gene, CDR1 is MNHEY and CDR2 is SVGAGI. The CDR3 sequence: CASSYSMTRSGAFF.

The CDR3 sequence is CASRGLTNYNEQFF. The chain carries TRBV5-1 and TRBJ2-1; TCRdb lists TRBD2, though no DNA is available to test this call. The CDR3 is made up of 14 amino acids. CDR1 is SGHRS and CDR2 is YFSETQ in the germline V gene.